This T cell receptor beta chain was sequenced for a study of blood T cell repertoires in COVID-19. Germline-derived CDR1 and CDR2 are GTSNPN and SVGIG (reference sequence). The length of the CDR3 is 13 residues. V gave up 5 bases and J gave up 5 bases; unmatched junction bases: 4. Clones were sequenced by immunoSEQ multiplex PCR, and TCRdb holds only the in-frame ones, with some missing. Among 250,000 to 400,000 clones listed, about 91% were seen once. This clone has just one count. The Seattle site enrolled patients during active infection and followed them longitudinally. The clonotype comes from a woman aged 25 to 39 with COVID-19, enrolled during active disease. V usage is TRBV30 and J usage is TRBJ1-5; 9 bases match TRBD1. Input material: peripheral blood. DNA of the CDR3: TGTGCCTGGGGACAGGGGAGCGATCAGCCCCAGCATTTT. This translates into CAWGQGSDQPQHF. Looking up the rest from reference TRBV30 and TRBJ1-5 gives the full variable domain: SQTIHQWPATLVQPVGSPLSLECTVEGTSNPNLYWYRQAAGRGLQLLFYSVGIGQISSEVPQNLSASRPQDRQFILSSKKLLLSDSGFYLCAWGQGSDQPQHFGDGTRLSIL.